Listed below are T cell receptor beta chains from one sample, sequenced in a study of beta chain features in type 1 diabetes. Sequenced by immunoSEQ multiplex PCR; TCRdb stores in-frame clones only, minus some. The sample has some 410,000 clones; about 15% are singletons. The specimen sequenced was naive CD4+ T cells from blood. The receptors originated from a man aged 25 to 45 in good health. Each CDR3 is given with its conserved first and last residue. A D gene is named only where the DNA matches it firmly. Rows give clone size only sometimes, using once, few, many, or a class for an expanded clone.

size	D	V	J	DNA	CDR3
many	.	TRBV9	TRBJ2-3	TGTGCCAGCAGCGCTCTCGGAGATACGCAGTATTTT	CASSALGDTQYF
few	.	TRBV5-1	TRBJ2-7	TGCGCCAGCAGCGACCTATCCGGGCCCTCCTACGAGCAGTACTTC	CASSDLSGPSYEQYF
.	TRBD2	TRBV19	TRBJ2-1	TGTGCCAGTAGTATGGTCGCTAGCGGAGCCTACAATGAGCAGTTCTTC	CASSMVASGAYNEQFF
.	TRBD2	TRBV7-2	TRBJ2-2	TGTGCCAGCAGGAGCGGGGCCCAGACCGGGGAGCTGTTTTTT	CASRSGAQTGELFF
few	.	TRBV4-2	TRBJ1-1	TGTGCCAGCGTGAAGGGCCTGAACACTGAAGCTTTCTTT	CASVKGLNTEAFF
few	.	TRBV4-3	TRBJ1-1	TGCGCCAGCAGCCAACTAAAAGCCCGGGACGCGGACACTGAAGCTTTCTTT	CASSQLKARDADTEAFF
many	TRBD2	TRBV30	TRBJ2-1	TGTGCCTGGACCGGACTAGCGGGGCCTTCGGGGCAGTTCTTC	CAWTGLAGPSGQFF
.	.	TRBV6-1	TRBJ2-6	TGTGCCAGCAGTGAATCAGGCCGGCCTATGACTGGGGCCAACGTCCTGACTTTC	CASSESGRPMTGANVLTF
.	.	TRBV20-1	TRBJ2-7	TGCAGTGTCAGGGTTTCCTACGAGCAGTACTTC	CSVRVSYEQYF
.	.	TRBV29-1	TRBJ2-5	TGCAGCGTAGCCACCAGGGGCCGGGAGACCCAGTACTTC	CSVATRGRETQYF
.	TRBD1	TRBV13	TRBJ2-6	TGTGCCAGCAGCACAGGGGACGCGAAGGAAACTGGGGCCAACGTCCTGACTTTC	CASSTGDAKETGANVLTF
.	.	TRBV4-3	TRBJ1-2	TGCGCCAGCAGCCAAGGAGGGACTGGCTCAGGGTGCACCTTC	CASSQGGTGSGCTF
.	TRBD1	TRBV6-5	TRBJ2-3	TGTGCCAGCAGCTACCATGGGACAGGGCCAGATACGCAGTATTTT	CASSYHGTGPDTQYF
few	.	TRBV7-9	TRBJ1-3	TGTGCCAGCACCGAAACACGCGGGGTATCTGGAAACACCATATATTTT	CASTETRGVSGNTIYF
.	TRBD1	TRBV7-6	TRBJ2-5	TGTGCCAGCAGCATAATTGCCGGGACAGGATCTCAAGAGACCCAGTACTTC	CASSIIAGTGSQETQYF
few	.	TRBV7-2	TRBJ2-3	TGTGCCAGCGCGGTCCTAGACCACGGCACAGATACGCAGTATTTT	CASAVLDHGTDTQYF
few	.	TRBV6-6	TRBJ1-5	TGTGCCAGCAGGTCCTATAGCAATCAGCCCCAGCATTTT	CASRSYSNQPQHF
few	.	TRBV30	TRBJ1-2	TGTGCCTGGAATGTCCACTATGGCTACACCTTC	CAWNVHYGYTF
few	.	TRBV27	TRBJ2-2	TGTGCCAGCAGTTTAAGTCTAGTTTGGGGCGGGGAGCTGTTTTTT	CASSLSLVWGGELFF
.	.	TRBV21-1	TRBJ2-1	TGTGCCAGCAGCTCGCAGCTAGCGGGGGGTAACAATGAGCAGTTCTTC	CASSSQLAGGNNEQFF
.	TRBD1	TRBV4-1	TRBJ1-6	TGCGCCAGCAGCCTGTCGGGACAGGGGAATTCACCCCTCCACTTT	CASSLSGQGNSPLHF
.	.	TRBV7-2	TRBJ2-1	TGTGCCAGCAGCTTTCTGGGCCCTTCGGATGAGCAGTTCTTC	CASSFLGPSDEQFF
few	.	TRBV5-4	TRBJ2-7	TGTGCCAGCAGCTACCTGGACAGCTCCTACGAGCAGTACTTC	CASSYLDSSYEQYF
.	.	TRBV7-2	TRBJ1-5	TGTGCCAGCAGCTTGGAGGCGAATCAGCCCCAGCATTTT	CASSLEANQPQHF
few	.	TRBV28	TRBJ2-5	TGTGCCAGCAGTTTCGCGGGGCAGGGACAAGAGACCCAGTACTTC	CASSFAGQGQETQYF
.	TRBD1	TRBV5-1	TRBJ2-3	TGCGCCAGCAGCTTGGCAACAGGGGTCACAGATACGCAGTATTTT	CASSLATGVTDTQYF
.	.	TRBV30	TRBJ2-4	TGTGCCTGGAGCCTCGGAGCCAAAAACATTCAGTACTTC	CAWSLGAKNIQYF
.	.	TRBV30	TRBJ1-3	TGTGCCTGGCAGACTGGAAACACCATATATTTT	CAWQTGNTIYF
few	.	TRBV9	TRBJ2-5	TGTGCCAGCAGCGTAGGAGGGGGGGTCCAAGAGACCCAGTACTTC	CASSVGGGVQETQYF
few	TRBD1	TRBV7-9	TRBJ2-7	TGTGCCAGCAGCTCAAGAACGACAGGGGGAGAGCAGTACTTC	CASSSRTTGGEQYF
few	.	TRBV27	TRBJ2-6	TGTGCCAGCAGTTTTGGGGCAGTCCTCTCTGGGGCCAACGTCCTGACTTTC	CASSFGAVLSGANVLTF
.	TRBD1	TRBV30	TRBJ2-5	TGTGCCTGGGGACAGGTGGGGGAGACCCAGTACTTC	CAWGQVGETQYF
few	.	TRBV7-9	TRBJ1-5	TGTGCCAGCAGCTTCTCAGGGGGCAATCAGCCCCAGCATTTT	CASSFSGGNQPQHF
.	.	TRBV18	TRBJ2-1	TGTGCCAGCTCACCGGAGGAGAGCTCCTACAATGAGCAGTTCTTC	CASSPEESSYNEQFF
few	.	TRBV14	TRBJ2-1	TGTGCCAGCAGCCAAGCCGGGGGAAGTTACAGAGAGCAGTTCTTC	CASSQAGGSYREQFF
few	TRBD1	TRBV9	TRBJ2-2	TGTGCCAGCAGCTCAACCGGGACAGTAAACACCGGGGAGCTGTTTTTT	CASSSTGTVNTGELFF
few	TRBD1	TRBV4-1	TRBJ2-7	TGCGCCAGCAGCCAAGCGACAGGGGCATACGAGCAGTACTTC	CASSQATGAYEQYF
.	TRBD1	TRBV27	TRBJ2-1	TGTGCCAGCATGCCGGGACAGGGATACAATGAGCAGTTCTTC	CASMPGQGYNEQFF
.	.	TRBV7-9	TRBJ2-5	TGTGCCAGCAGCCTCTCGGAGACCCAGTACTTC	CASSLSETQYF
once	TRBD1	TRBV7-9	TRBJ1-5	TGTGCCAGCAGCCGAATCCAGGGGGATCAGCCCCAGCATTTT	CASSRIQGDQPQHF
.	.	TRBV29-1	TRBJ1-1	TGCAGCGTTGGCAGGGGTGGGAACACTGAAGCTTTCTTT	CSVGRGGNTEAFF
.	TRBD2	TRBV7-2	TRBJ2-5	TGTGCCAGCAGCTTAGTCCCGGGACTAGCGGGAATTGGGACCCAGTACTTC	CASSLVPGLAGIGTQYF
few	.	TRBV2	TRBJ2-1	TGTGCCAGCAGTGATGGCAGTTACAATGAGCAGTTCTTC	CASSDGSYNEQFF
.	.	TRBV25-1	TRBJ1-2	TGTGCCAGCAGTGATGCAGGATGGAACTATGGCTACACCTTC	CASSDAGWNYGYTF
.	TRBD2	TRBV19	TRBJ2-1	TGTGCCAGTAGATTACTAGCGGGCAATGAGCAGTTCTTC	CASRLLAGNEQFF
few	.	TRBV14	TRBJ2-3	TGTGCCAGCAGCCAAAGACCGCCAGCCACAGATACGCAGTATTTT	CASSQRPPATDTQYF
.	TRBD1	TRBV30	TRBJ1-1	TGTGCCTGGAGTAACAGACAGGGGAACACTGAAGCTTTCTTT	CAWSNRQGNTEAFF
.	TRBD2	TRBV7-9	TRBJ2-5	TGTGCCAGCAGCCCGCCTGGACTAGCGGTCCGAGGCGGAGAGACCCAGTACTTC	CASSPPGLAVRGGETQYF
.	.	TRBV2	TRBJ2-1	TGTGCCAGCTTAGGGGAAACTCTCAATGAGCAGTTCTTC	CASLGETLNEQFF
.	.	TRBV5-6	TRBJ2-1	TGTGCCAGCAGCTTGGCCGTGTTGGGTGAGCAGTTCTTC	CASSLAVLGEQFF